This TCR beta chain was sequenced during a study of identifying expanded T cells in peripheral blood. Clones were sequenced by immunoSEQ multiplex PCR, and TCRdb holds only the in-frame ones, with some missing. Altogether some 70,000 clones are present, almost 90% being singletons, with the ten largest covering 2.5% to 3.5%. The V and J ends lost 1 base and 7 bases respectively, with 5 bases between them. The CDR3 consists of 11 residues. CDR1 and CDR2 from the germline V gene are LNHNV and YYDKDF (reference sequence). The chain couples TRBV15 to TRBJ2-7; D not certain. Specimen: blood. The TCR originated in a person between 18 and 75 years old in good health. The CDR3 loop is CATSRGVEQYF. The CDR3 DNA reads TGTGCCACCAGCAGAGGTGTTGAGCAGTACTTC.